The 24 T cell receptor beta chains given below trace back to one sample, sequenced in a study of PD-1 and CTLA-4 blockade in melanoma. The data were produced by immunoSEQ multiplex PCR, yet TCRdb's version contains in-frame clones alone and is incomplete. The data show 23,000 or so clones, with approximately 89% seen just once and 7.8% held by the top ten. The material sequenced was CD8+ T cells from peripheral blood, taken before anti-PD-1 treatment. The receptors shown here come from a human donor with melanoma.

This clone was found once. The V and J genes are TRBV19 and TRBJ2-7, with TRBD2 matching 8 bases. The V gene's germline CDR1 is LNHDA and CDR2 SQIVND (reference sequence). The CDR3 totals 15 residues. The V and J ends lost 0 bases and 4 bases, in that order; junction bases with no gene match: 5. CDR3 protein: CASSIDRGGRYEQYF. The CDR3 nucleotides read TGTGCCAGTAGTATAGATCGGGGGGGCCGTTACGAGCAGTACTTC.

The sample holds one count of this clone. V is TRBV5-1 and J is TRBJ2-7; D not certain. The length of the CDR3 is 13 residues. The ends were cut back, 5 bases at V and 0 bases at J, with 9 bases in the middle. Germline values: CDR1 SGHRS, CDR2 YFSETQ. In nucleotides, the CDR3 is TGCGCCAGCAGAGTGGGTAGCTCCTACGAGCAGTACTTC. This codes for CASRVGSSYEQYF.

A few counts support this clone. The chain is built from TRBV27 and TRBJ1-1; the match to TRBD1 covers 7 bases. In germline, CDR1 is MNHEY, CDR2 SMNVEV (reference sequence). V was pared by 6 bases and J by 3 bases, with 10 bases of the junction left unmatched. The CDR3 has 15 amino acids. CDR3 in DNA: TGTGCCAGCAGGGAACGATGGGGACAGCACACTGAAGCTTTCTTT. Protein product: CASRERWGQHTEAFF.

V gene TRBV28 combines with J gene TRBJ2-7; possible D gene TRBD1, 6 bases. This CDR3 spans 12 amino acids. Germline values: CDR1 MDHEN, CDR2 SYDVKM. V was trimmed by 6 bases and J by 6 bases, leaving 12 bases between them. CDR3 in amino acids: CASRGPGVEQYF. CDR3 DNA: TGTGCCAGCAGAGGCCCAGGGGTCGAGCAGTACTTC.

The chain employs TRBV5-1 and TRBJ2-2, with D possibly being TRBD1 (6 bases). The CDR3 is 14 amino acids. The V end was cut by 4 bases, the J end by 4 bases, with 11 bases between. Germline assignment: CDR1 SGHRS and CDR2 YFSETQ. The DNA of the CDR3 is TGCGCCAGCAGCCCCCAGGGGTCCACCGGGGAGCTGTTTTTT. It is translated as CASSPQGSTGELFF.

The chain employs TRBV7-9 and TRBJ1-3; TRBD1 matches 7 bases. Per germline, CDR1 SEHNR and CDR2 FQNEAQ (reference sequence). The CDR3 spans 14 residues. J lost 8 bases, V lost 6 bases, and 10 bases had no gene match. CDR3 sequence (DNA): TGTGCCAGCAGTTTGGGACAGCCGGGTGACACCATATATTTT. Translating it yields CASSLGQPGDTIYF.

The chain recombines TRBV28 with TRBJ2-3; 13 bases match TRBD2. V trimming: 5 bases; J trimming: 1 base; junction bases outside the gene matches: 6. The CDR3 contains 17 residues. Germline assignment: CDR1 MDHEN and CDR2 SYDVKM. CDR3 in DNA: TGTGCCAGCAGTCCCCGGACTAGCGGGGGAGGCACAGATACGCAGTATTTT. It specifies CASSPRTSGGGTDTQYF. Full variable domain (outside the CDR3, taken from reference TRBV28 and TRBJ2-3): DVKVTQSSRYLVKRTGEKVFLECVQDMDHENMFWYRQDPGLGLRLIYFSYDVKMKEKGDIPEGYSVSREKKERFSLILESASTNQTSMYLCASSPRTSGGGTDTQYFGPGTRLTVL.

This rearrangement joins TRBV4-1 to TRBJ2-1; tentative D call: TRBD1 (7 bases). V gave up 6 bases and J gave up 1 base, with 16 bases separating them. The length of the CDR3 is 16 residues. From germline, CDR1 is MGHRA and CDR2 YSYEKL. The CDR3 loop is CASSLDREESYNEQFF. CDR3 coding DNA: TGCGCCAGCAGTCTAGACAGGGAGGAATCCTACAATGAGCAGTTCTTC.

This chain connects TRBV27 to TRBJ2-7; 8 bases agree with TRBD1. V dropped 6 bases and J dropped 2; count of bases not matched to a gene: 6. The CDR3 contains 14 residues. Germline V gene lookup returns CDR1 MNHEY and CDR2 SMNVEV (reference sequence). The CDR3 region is CASRQGASPYEQYF. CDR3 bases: TGTGCCAGCAGGCAGGGGGCGTCCCCCTACGAGCAGTACTTC.

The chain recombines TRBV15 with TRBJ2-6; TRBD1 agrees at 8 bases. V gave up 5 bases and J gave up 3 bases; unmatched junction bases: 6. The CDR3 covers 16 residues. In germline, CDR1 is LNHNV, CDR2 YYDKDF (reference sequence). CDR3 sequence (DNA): TGTGCCACCAGCGCATCAGGGGGCGGTGGGGCCAACGTCCTGACTTTC. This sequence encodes CATSASGGGGANVLTF. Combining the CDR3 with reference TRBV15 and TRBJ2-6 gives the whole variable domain DAMVIQNPRYQVTQFGKPVTLSCSQTLNHNVMYWYQQKSSQAPKLLFHYYDKDFNNEADTPDNFQSRRPNTSFCFLDIRSPGLGDTAMYLCATSASGGGGANVLTFGAGSRLTVL.

CDR3: CASSLRGLANSVYYEQYF. CDR3 nucleotide sequence: TGTGCCAGCAGCCTGAGGGGTCTAGCTAACTCGGTCTACTACGAGCAGTACTTC. This chain uses TRBV3-1 (or the pseudogene TRBV3-2) with TRBJ2-7, with D perhaps TRBD1 or TRBD2 (5 bases each). Trimming shortened V by 4 bases and J by 3 bases, and 25 bases separated the two germline ends. Per the germline V gene, CDR1 is LGHDT and CDR2 is YNNKEL (reference sequence). The CDR3 runs 18 residues.

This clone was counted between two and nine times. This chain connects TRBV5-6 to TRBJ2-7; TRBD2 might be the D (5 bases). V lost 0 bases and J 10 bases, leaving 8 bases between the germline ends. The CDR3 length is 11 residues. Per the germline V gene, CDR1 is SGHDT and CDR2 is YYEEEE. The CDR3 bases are TGTGCCAGCAGCTTGGCAGGAGGACAGTACTTC. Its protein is CASSLAGGQYF.

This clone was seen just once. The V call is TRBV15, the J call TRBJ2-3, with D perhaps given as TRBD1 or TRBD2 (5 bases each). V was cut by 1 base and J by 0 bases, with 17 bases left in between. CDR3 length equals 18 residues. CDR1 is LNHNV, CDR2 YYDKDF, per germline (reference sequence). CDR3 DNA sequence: TGTGCCACCAGCAGAGTCCCCCGGGACCCGCAGAGCACAGATACGCAGTATTTT. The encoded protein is CATSRVPRDPQSTDTQYF. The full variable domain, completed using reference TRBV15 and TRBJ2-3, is DAMVIQNPRYQVTQFGKPVTLSCSQTLNHNVMYWYQQKSSQAPKLLFHYYDKDFNNEADTPDNFQSRRPNTSFCFLDIRSPGLGDTAMYLCATSRVPRDPQSTDTQYFGPGTRLTVL.

This chain's CDR3 is CASSVAPGTEAFF. The CDR3 nucleotides are TGTGCCAGCAGCGTAGCCCCGGGGACTGAAGCTTTCTTT. The chain carries TRBV9 and TRBJ1-1; D is unclear. Per germline, CDR1 SGDLS and CDR2 YYNGEE. The CDR3 has 13 amino acids. V dropped 0 bases and J dropped 5 bases, with 8 bases sitting between them.

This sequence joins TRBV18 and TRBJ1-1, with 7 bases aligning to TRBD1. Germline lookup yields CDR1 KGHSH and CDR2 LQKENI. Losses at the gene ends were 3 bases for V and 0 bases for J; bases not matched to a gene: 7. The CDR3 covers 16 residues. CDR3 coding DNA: TGTGCCAGCTCACCTTCACAGGGGCGGGTGAACACTGAAGCTTTCTTT. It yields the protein CASSPSQGRVNTEAFF.

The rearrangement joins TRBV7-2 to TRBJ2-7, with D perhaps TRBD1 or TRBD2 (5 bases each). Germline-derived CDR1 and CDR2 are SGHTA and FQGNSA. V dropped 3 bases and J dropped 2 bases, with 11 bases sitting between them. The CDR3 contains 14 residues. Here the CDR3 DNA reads TGTGCCAGCAGCTTCCCGGGACGGACCTACGAGCAGTACTTC. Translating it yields CASSFPGRTYEQYF.

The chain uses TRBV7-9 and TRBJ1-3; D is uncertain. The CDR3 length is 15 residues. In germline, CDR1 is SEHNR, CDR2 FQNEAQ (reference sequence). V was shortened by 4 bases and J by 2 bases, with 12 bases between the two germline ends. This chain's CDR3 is CASSSDKATGNTIYF. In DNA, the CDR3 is TGTGCCAGCAGCTCCGACAAGGCCACTGGAAACACCATATATTTT. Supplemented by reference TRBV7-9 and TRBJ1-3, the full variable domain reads DTGVSQNPRHKITKRGQNVTFRCDPISEHNRLYWYRQTLGQGPEFLTYFQNEAQLEKSRLLSDRFSAERPKGSFSTLEIQRTEQGDSAMYLCASSSDKATGNTIYFGEGSWLTVV.

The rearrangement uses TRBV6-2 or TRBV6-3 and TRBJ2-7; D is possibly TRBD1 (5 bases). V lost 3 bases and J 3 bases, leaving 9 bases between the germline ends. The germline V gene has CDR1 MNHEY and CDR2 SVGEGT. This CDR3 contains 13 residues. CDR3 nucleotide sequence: TGTGCCAGCAGTTATCAGGGTTACTACGAGCAGTACTTC. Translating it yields CASSYQGYYEQYF.

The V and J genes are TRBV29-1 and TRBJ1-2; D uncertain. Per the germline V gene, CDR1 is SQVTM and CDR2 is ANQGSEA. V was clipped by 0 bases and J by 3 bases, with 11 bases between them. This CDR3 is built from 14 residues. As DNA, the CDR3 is TGCAGCGTTGAAGATCTCGGGAAAGACTATGGCTACACCTTC. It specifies CSVEDLGKDYGYTF.

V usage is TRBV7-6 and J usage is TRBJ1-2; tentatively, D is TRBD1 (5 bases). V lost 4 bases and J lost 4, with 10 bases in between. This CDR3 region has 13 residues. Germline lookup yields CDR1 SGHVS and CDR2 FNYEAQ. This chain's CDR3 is CASSSIQGYGYTF. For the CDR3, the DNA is TGTGCCAGCAGCTCAATCCAGGGCTATGGCTACACCTTC. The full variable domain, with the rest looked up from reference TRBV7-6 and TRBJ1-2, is GAGVSQSPRYKVTKRGQDVALRCDPISGHVSLYWYRQALGQGPEFLTYFNYEAQQDKSGLPNDRFSAERPEGSISTLTIQRTEQRDSAMYRCASSSIQGYGYTFGSGTRLTVV.

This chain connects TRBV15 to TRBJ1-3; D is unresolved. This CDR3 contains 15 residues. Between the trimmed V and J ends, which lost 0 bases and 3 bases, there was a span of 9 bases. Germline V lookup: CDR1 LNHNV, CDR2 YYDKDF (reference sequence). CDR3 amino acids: CATSRDTSGGNTIYF. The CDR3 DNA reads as TGTGCCACCAGCAGAGATACTTCAGGTGGAAACACCATATATTTT.

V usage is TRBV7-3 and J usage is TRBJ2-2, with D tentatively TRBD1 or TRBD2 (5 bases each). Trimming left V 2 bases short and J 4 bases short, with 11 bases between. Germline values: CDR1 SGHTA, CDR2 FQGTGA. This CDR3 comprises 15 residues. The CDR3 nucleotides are TGTGCCAGCAGCTTAGACGGGGCGGTCACCGGGGAGCTGTTTTTT. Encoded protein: CASSLDGAVTGELFF.

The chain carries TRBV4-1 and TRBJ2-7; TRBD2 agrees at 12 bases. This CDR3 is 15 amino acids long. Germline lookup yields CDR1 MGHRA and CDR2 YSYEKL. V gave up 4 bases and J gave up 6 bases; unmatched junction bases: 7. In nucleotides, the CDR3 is TGCGCCAGCAGCCCCCGGACTAGCGGGGATGGCGAGCAGTACTTC. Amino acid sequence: CASSPRTSGDGEQYF.

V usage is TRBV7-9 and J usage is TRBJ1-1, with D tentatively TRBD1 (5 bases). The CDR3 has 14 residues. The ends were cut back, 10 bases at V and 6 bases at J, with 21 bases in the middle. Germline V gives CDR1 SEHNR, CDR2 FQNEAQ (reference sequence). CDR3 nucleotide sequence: TGTGCCACGGCCGGGACTTTCTTTACGGCTGAAGCTTTCTTT. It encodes CATAGTFFTAEAFF. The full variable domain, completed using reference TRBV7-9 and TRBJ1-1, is DTGVSQNPRHKITKRGQNVTFRCDPISEHNRLYWYRQTLGQGPEFLTYFQNEAQLEKSRLLSDRFSAERPKGSFSTLEIQRTEQGDSAMYLCATAGTFFTAEAFFGQGTRLTVV.